This T cell receptor (beta chain) was identified in a study of T-cell memory formation after mild COVID-19. Overall study: TCR clustering was largely donor specific.

5'RACE primed at constant segments yielded TCR alpha and TCR beta cDNA libraries bearing sample barcodes and UMIs. MiXCR, run by TCRdb on the 5' RACE reads, gives a single entry per CDR3 protein. The data hold about 130,000 distinct CDR3 sequences, with 15% to 20% observed a single time. The CDR3 is made up of 12 amino acids. Germline assignment: CDR1 MGHDK and CDR2 SYGVNS. Trimming pared 9 bases from V and 3 bases from J, leaving 11 bases between. This clonotype was counted only a few times. Its antigen is undetermined. Broader study findings: The appearance of some responding clones in pre-infection memory suggested that cross-reactive memory joined.

Material for sequencing was PBMCs or a T cell subset sorted from them (not recorded which). The receptor's source is a man younger than 30 who had mild COVID-19 (a few samples of this study predate the infection). Cell type and time point are not known. The chain is built from TRBV25-1 and TRBJ1-1; D not resolved. Here the CDR3 reads CARALNYTEAFF. The CDR3, as DNA: TGTGCCAGGGCACTCAATTACACTGAAGCTTTCTTT.